Each of the 27 T cell receptor beta chains below was sequenced from the same sample in a study of blood T cell repertoires in COVID-19. Data came from immunoSEQ multiplex PCR; TCRdb stores just in-frame clones and leaves some out. Of about 310,000 clones in the sample, about 88% were seen once. Input material: PBMCs or T cells enriched from blood (not recorded which). These receptors all come from a woman between 35 and 50 years old who had recovered from COVID-19.

The chain has TRBV9 and TRBJ1-4; 7 nucleotides agree with TRBD1. The germline V gene has CDR1 SGDLS and CDR2 YYNGEE. The CDR3 contains 15 residues. V lost 4 bases, J lost 8 bases, and 11 bases stayed unmatched. The CDR3 DNA reads TGTGCCAGCAGCCTAACCGGGACAGAAGACGAAAAACTGTTTTTT. Translation: CASSLTGTEDEKLFF.

The chain links TRBV15 to TRBJ2-5; 10 nucleotides align to TRBD2. Germline V gene data show CDR1 as LNHNV and CDR2 as YYDKDF (reference sequence). V lost 1 base, J lost 0 bases, and 5 bases stayed unmatched. The CDR3 totals 17 residues. CDR3 protein: CATSRGLAGLYQETQYF. The CDR3 coding sequence is TGTGCCACCAGCAGAGGACTAGCGGGCCTGTACCAAGAGACCCAGTACTTC. The full variable domain, its missing parts supplied by reference TRBV15 and TRBJ2-5, is DAMVIQNPRYQVTQFGKPVTLSCSQTLNHNVMYWYQQKSSQAPKLLFHYYDKDFNNEADTPDNFQSRRPNTSFCFLDIRSPGLGDTAMYLCATSRGLAGLYQETQYFGPGTRLLVL.

The rearrangement uses TRBV7-6 and TRBJ1-4, with D possibly TRBD1 on 6 matching bases. CDR3 length: 15 amino acids. Looked up from germline, CDR1 is SGHVS and CDR2 is FNYEAQ. Between the trimmed V and J ends, which lost 6 bases and 2 bases, there was a span of 13 bases. The CDR3 loop is CASSLVQGTNEKLFF. The CDR3 nucleotides read TGTGCCAGCAGTCTAGTCCAGGGGACTAATGAAAAACTGTTTTTT.

The chain employs TRBV11-2 and TRBJ2-7; D ambiguous. Germline assignment: CDR1 SGHAT and CDR2 FQNNGV. The V and J ends lost 6 bases and 3 bases respectively, with 6 bases between them. The CDR3 totals 11 residues. CDR3 protein: CASSYSYEQYF. In DNA, the CDR3 is TGTGCCAGCAGTTACAGCTACGAGCAGTACTTC.

This clone appeared a single time. The chain has TRBV27 and TRBJ1-1, with D possibly TRBD1 on 6 matching bases. Germline V lookup: CDR1 MNHEY, CDR2 SMNVEV (reference sequence). This CDR3 is built from 14 residues. V shed 6 bases and J shed 5 bases, with 16 bases lying between them. CDR3 sequence reads: CASSPGGGLTEAFF. DNA for the CDR3: TGTGCCAGCAGCCCCGGCGGGGGCTTGACTGAAGCTTTCTTT.

The J gene is TRBJ1-2, the V gene TRBV7-2; tentative D call: TRBD1 (6 bases). CDR1 is SGHTA and CDR2 is FQGNSA in the germline V gene. The V end was cut by 0 bases, the J end by 2 bases, with 10 bases between. CDR3 length: 15 residues. The chain's CDR3 is CASSLAGTQNYGYTF. The CDR3 coding sequence is TGTGCCAGCAGCTTAGCCGGGACACAAAACTATGGCTACACCTTC. Using reference TRBV7-2 and TRBJ1-2 for the parts outside the CDR3, the full variable domain is GAGVSQSPSNKVTEKGKDVELRCDPISGHTALYWYRQSLGQGLEFLIYFQGNSAPDKSGLPSDRFSAERTGGSVSTLTIQRTQQEDSAVYLCASSLAGTQNYGYTFGSGTRLTVV.

V usage is TRBV2 and J usage is TRBJ2-1; the D gene is possibly TRBD2 (7 bases). CDR1 and CDR2 from the germline V gene are SNHLY and FYNNEI. V was shortened by 8 bases and J by 4 bases, with 18 bases between the two germline ends. The CDR3 spans 15 residues. In nucleotides, the CDR3 is TGTGCCAGCGCTTTGGAGGGGGGGACGTACAATGAGCAGTTCTTC. Amino acid sequence: CASALEGGTYNEQFF.

The rearrangement links TRBV7-2 to TRBJ2-1; 7 bases are a match to TRBD1. This CDR3 spans 14 amino acids. Germline V lookup: CDR1 SGHTA, CDR2 FQGNSA. J gave up 0 bases and V 8 bases, and 4 bases lay outside the gene matches. Written as DNA, the CDR3 is TGTGCCAGCGTCAGGGGGTACTCCTACAATGAGCAGTTCTTC. It encodes CASVRGYSYNEQFF.

The DNA for the CDR3 is TGCGCCAGCAGTGAGGAGAGCACAGATACGCAGTATTTT. It specifies CASSEESTDTQYF. The V gene is TRBV10-1, the J gene TRBJ2-3, with no clear D. The CDR3 totals 13 residues. Per the germline V gene, CDR1 is WNHNN and CDR2 is SYGVQD (reference sequence). Trimming stripped 2 bases from V and 0 bases from J, with 3 bases between.

The rearrangement uses TRBV20-1 and TRBJ2-3; D not certain. Trimming cost V 6 bases and J 6 bases, with 10 bases left between them. Germline assignment: CDR1 DFQATT and CDR2 SNEGSKA (reference sequence). The CDR3 is made up of 11 amino acids. CDR3 protein: CSATLKDTQYF. CDR3 bases: TGCAGTGCCACCCTAAAGGATACGCAGTATTTT.

The chain combines TRBV15 with TRBJ2-3; the match to TRBD2 covers 12 bases. This CDR3 spans 16 amino acids. J was trimmed by 5 bases and V by 1 base; bases with no gene match: 4. Germline V gene lookup returns CDR1 LNHNV and CDR2 YYDKDF (reference sequence). CDR3 DNA sequence: TGTGCCACCAGCAGAGGCTTGGGACTAGCGGGAGATACGCAGTATTTT. Its translation is CATSRGLGLAGDTQYF.

The rearrangement joins TRBV5-4 to TRBJ2-7; 7 nucleotides line up with TRBD1. V shed 7 bases, J shed 3 bases, and the junction held 7 bases outside the gene matches. CDR3 length equals 13 residues. CDR1 SGHNT and CDR2 YYREEE come from the germline V gene (reference sequence). The CDR3 DNA follows: TGTGCCAGCGGACGGACAGGTAGCTACGAGCAGTACTTC. Encoded protein: CASGRTGSYEQYF.

The chain employs TRBV19 and TRBJ1-4, with 7 bases matching TRBD1. The CDR3 covers 15 residues. With V trimmed by 5 bases and J by 6 bases, 9 bases remained unmatched. CDR1 and CDR2 (germline): LNHDA, SQIVND (reference sequence). The DNA of the CDR3 is TGTGCCAGTAGTCTTGGACAGGCCGGGCATGAAAAACTGTTTTTT. Protein: CASSLGQAGHEKLFF.

This chain joins TRBV7-2 and TRBJ1-5, with D uncertain. The CDR3 loop spans 13 amino acids. With 1 base removed from V and 4 bases from J, the gap between germline ends came to 5 bases. Germline V gene sequence: CDR1 SGHTA, CDR2 FQGNSA. The CDR3 region has the DNA TGTGCCAGCAGCTTAGTGACAAATCAGCCCCAGCATTTT. Protein sequence: CASSLVTNQPQHF. Variable domain in full (rest from reference TRBV7-2 and TRBJ1-5): GAGVSQSPSNKVTEKGKDVELRCDPISGHTALYWYRQSLGQGLEFLIYFQGNSAPDKSGLPSDRFSAERTGGSVSTLTIQRTQQEDSAVYLCASSLVTNQPQHFGDGTRLSIL.

V usage is TRBV6-5 and J usage is TRBJ1-2; perhaps TRBD1 as D (6 bases). CDR1 and CDR2 from the germline V gene are MNHEY and SVGAGI. The CDR3 has 16 residues. Trimming pared 0 bases from V and 2 bases from J, leaving 13 bases between. The CDR3 protein is CASSYSWAGTNYGYTF. The CDR3 DNA reads as TGTGCCAGCAGTTACTCGTGGGCAGGGACAAACTATGGCTACACCTTC.

The chain couples TRBV9 to TRBJ2-1; TRBD2 matches 7 bases. The CDR3 has 15 residues. V trimming: 0 bases; J trimming: 4 bases; junction bases outside the gene matches: 4. Germline CDR1 SGDLS, CDR2 YYNGEE. The CDR3 region is CASSVEVGGYNEQFF. In nucleotides, the CDR3 is TGTGCCAGCAGCGTAGAGGTCGGGGGGTACAATGAGCAGTTCTTC.

V and J are TRBV3-1 (or the pseudogene TRBV3-2) and TRBJ1-2; D remains unclear. With 8 bases removed from V and 2 bases from J, the gap between germline ends came to 15 bases. CDR1 LGHDT and CDR2 YNNKEL come from the germline V gene (reference sequence). This CDR3 has 14 residues. The CDR3 loop reads CASFDMTRNYGYTF. The CDR3 DNA is TGTGCCAGCTTCGACATGACGAGAAACTATGGCTACACCTTC.

The rearrangement links TRBV5-1 to TRBJ2-1; the D gene is possibly TRBD1 (6 bases). Per germline, CDR1 SGHRS and CDR2 YFSETQ. The CDR3 is 15 amino acids. The V end lost 1 base, the J end lost 0 bases, and 8 bases lay between the germline ends. The CDR3 region is CASSLRQDSYNEQFF. For the CDR3, the DNA is TGCGCCAGCAGCTTGAGACAGGACTCCTACAATGAGCAGTTCTTC.

J is TRBJ2-5 and V is TRBV6-5, with 9 bases matching TRBD2. With 5 bases clipped from V and 1 base from J, the junction kept 5 bases outside the gene matches. Per germline, CDR1 MNHEY and CDR2 SVGAGI. The CDR3 sequence is 15 residues long. CDR3 coding DNA: TGTGCCAGCAGTAGTGGTAGCGGGAGCCAAGAGACCCAGTACTTC. It yields the protein CASSSGSGSQETQYF.

This chain links TRBV27 with TRBJ2-3; TRBD1 matches at 9 bases. Trimming took 5 bases from V and 4 from J; bases not matched to a gene: 10. The germline gives CDR1 MNHEY, CDR2 SMNVEV (reference sequence). This CDR3 comprises 16 residues. The CDR3 bases are TGTGCCAGCAGTAAACCCGGGACAGGGAGTCCAGATACGCAGTATTTT. As protein: CASSKPGTGSPDTQYF.

J is TRBJ2-7 and V is TRBV18; unclear D gene. Trimming stripped 3 bases from V and 4 bases from J, with 7 bases between. The CDR3 loop spans 12 amino acids. Per germline, CDR1 KGHSH and CDR2 LQKENI. CDR3 nucleotide sequence: TGTGCCAGCTCACCCGTAACTTACGAGCAGTACTTC. It codes for CASSPVTYEQYF.

The chain employs TRBV24-1 and TRBJ1-2; D call uncertain. The germline CDR1 and CDR2 sequences are KGHDR and SFDVKD. With 4 bases removed from V and 8 bases from J, the gap between germline ends came to 19 bases. The CDR3 contains 15 residues. This CDR3 is CATSDPGRSREGYTF. In DNA, the CDR3 is TGTGCCACCAGTGACCCCGGACGGAGTCGGGAAGGCTACACCTTC.

The V call is TRBV28, the J call TRBJ1-5, with a possible D match to TRBD1 (5 bases). This CDR3 has 17 amino acids. Deletions cut 8 bases from V and 4 bases from J, with 24 bases between. Germline loops: CDR1 MDHEN, CDR2 SYDVKM. The CDR3 DNA sequence: TGTGCCAGCCCCCGGGATCCAAGTAGGGAGGGGAATCAGCCCCAGCATTTT. It encodes CASPRDPSREGNQPQHF.

The chain couples TRBV7-3 to TRBJ1-2; 8 bases are a match to TRBD1. Germline loops: CDR1 SGHTA, CDR2 FQGTGA. V lost 5 bases, J lost 6 bases, and 5 bases stayed unmatched. CDR3 length: 13 residues. CDR3 coding DNA: TGTGCCAGCAGCCGATCGACAGGGGATGGCTACACCTTC. Amino acids: CASSRSTGDGYTF.

Note on this clone: One junction end does not reproduce the germline sequence, and a read error may be involved. The rearrangement uses TRBV20-1 and TRBJ2-1; D is unclear. The CDR3 has 10 residues. Germline V gene sequence: CDR1 DFQATT, CDR2 SNEGSKA (reference sequence). The CDR3 is CSARYTEQFF. In nucleotides, the CDR3 is TGCAGTGCTAGATACACTGAGCAGTTCTTC.

This clone came up once. The gene calls are TRBV2 and TRBJ2-2; 7 bases line up with TRBD2. Per germline, CDR1 SNHLY and CDR2 FYNNEI. Trimming at V came to 2 bases and at J to 4 bases, leaving 1 base not matched to a gene. The CDR3 loop spans 14 amino acids. Written as DNA, the CDR3 is TGTGCCAGCAGTGAAACTAGCGCCACCGGGGAGCTGTTTTTT. It is translated as CASSETSATGELFF.

The chain's CDR3 is CASSEDSGLAGVETQYF. The DNA for the CDR3 is TGTGCCAGCAGTGAGGATTCAGGGTTAGCGGGAGTTGAGACCCAGTACTTC. The V and J genes are TRBV2 and TRBJ2-5; 9 positions agree with TRBD2. The CDR3 sequence is 17 residues long. J gave up 5 bases and V 3 bases, and 13 bases lay outside the gene matches. The germline V gene encodes CDR1 SNHLY and CDR2 FYNNEI.